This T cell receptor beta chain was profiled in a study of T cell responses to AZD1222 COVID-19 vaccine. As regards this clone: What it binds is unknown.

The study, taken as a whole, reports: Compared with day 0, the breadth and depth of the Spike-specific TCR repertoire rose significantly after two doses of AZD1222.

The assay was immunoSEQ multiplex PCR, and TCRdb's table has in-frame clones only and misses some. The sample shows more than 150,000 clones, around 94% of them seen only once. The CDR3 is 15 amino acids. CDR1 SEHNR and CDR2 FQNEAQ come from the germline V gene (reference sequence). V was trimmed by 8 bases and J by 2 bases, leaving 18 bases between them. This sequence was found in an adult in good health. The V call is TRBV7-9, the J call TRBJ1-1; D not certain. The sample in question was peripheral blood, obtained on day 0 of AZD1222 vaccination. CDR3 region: CASAPRWGLNTEAFF. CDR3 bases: TGTGCCAGCGCTCCTCGGTGGGGATTAAACACTGAAGCTTTCTTT.